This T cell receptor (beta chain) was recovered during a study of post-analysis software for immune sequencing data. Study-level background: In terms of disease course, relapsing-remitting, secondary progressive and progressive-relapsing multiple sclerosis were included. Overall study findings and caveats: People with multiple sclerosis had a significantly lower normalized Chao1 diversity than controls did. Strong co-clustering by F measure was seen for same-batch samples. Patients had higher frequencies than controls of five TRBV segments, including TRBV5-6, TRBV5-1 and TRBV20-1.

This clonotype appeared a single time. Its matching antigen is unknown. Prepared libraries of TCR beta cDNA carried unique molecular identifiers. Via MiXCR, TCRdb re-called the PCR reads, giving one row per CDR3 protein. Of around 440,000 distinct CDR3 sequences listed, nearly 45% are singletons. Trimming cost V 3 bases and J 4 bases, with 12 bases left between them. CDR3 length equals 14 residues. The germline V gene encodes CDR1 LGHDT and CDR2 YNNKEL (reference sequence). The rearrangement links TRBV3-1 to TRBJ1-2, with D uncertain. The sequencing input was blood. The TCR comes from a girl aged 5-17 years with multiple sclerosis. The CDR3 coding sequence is TGTGCCAGCAGCCAGGAGAGAAGGTCCTATGGCTACACCTTC. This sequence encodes CASSQERRSYGYTF. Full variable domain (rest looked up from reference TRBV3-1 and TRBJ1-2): DTAVSQTPKYLVTQMGNDKSIKCEQNLGHDTMYWYKQDSKKFLKIMFSYNNKELIINETVPNRFSPKSPDKAHLNLHINSLELGDSAVYFCASSQERRSYGYTFGSGTRLTVV.